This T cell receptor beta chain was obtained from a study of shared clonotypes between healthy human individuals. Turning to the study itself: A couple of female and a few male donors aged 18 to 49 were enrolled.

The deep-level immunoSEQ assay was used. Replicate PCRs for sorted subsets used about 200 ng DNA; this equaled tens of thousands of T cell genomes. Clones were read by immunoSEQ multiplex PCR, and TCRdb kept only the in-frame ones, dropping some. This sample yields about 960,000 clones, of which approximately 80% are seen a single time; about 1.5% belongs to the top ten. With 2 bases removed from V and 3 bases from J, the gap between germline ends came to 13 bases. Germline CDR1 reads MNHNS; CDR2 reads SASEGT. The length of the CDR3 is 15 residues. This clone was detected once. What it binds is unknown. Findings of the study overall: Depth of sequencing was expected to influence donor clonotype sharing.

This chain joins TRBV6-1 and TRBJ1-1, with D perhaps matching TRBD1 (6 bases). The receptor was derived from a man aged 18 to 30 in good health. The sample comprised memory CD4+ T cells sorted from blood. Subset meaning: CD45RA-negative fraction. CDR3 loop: CASSETNREDTEAFF. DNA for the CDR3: TGTGCCAGCAGTGAAACAAACAGGGAGGACACTGAAGCTTTCTTT.